These T cell receptor beta chains were read from a single sample in a study of Graves' ophthalmopathy and Graves' hyperthyroidism. From the multiplex PCR reads, TCRdb called clonotypes with MiXCR, one entry per CDR3 protein. The data contain roughly 700,000 distinct CDR3 sequences, 35% to 50% of them seen just once; the ten biggest clones take up roughly 45%. The sample was peripheral blood. Receptors were obtained from an adult man with Graves' ophthalmopathy. Both conserved end residues are part of each CDR3. The D gene is left open where the match is weak. The listing skips clone size in some rows; elsewhere it reads once, few, many or a size class.

CDR3,DNA,V,size,D,J
CASSLIAGGNGNTIYF,TGTGCCAGCAGCTTAATAGCCGGGGGGAACGGAAACACCATATATTTT,TRBV7-2,.,.,TRBJ1-3
CATLSTAGANVLTF,TGTGCCACCTTATCGACGGCCGGGGCCAACGTCCTGACTTTC,TRBV10-3,medium-sized,.,TRBJ2-6
CSVSTVSSYGQYF,TGCAGCGTCTCTACCGTGAGCTCCTACGGGCAGTACTTC,TRBV29-1,.,.,TRBJ2-7
CASSEEANTGELFF,TGTGCCAGCAGTGAGGAAGCGAACACCGGGGAGCTGTTTTTT,TRBV2,many,.,TRBJ2-2
CASSFTGSYGYTF,TGTGCCAGCAGCTTTACCGGGTCCTATGGCTACACCTTC,TRBV7-9,many,.,TRBJ1-2
CASSRVAGAHEQYF,TGTGCCAGCAGCCGAGTAGCGGGAGCCCACGAGCAGTACTTC,TRBV5-1,.,TRBD2,TRBJ2-7
CAISENIVWEQYF,TGTGCCATCAGTGAGAACATAGTATGGGAGCAGTACTTC,TRBV10-3,many,.,TRBJ2-7
CAISESEAANGYTF,TGTGCCATCAGTGAGTCGGAGGCAGCCAATGGCTACACCTTC,TRBV10-3,.,.,TRBJ1-2
CASSATGVEAFF,TGTGCCAGCAGCGCCACAGGGGTCGAAGCTTTCTTT,TRBV11-2,.,TRBD1,TRBJ1-1
CASSQGAARKETQYF,TGTGCCAGCAGCCAAGGGGCAGCGCGTAAAGAGACCCAGTACTTC,TRBV7-9,.,.,TRBJ2-5
CASSFGVFSAFF,TGTGCCAGCAGTTTTGGGGTCTTTTCAGCTTTCTTT,TRBV7-9,.,.,TRBJ1-1
CASSQDRGQEQYF,TGTGCCAGCAGCCAAGACAGGGGGCAAGAGCAGTACTTC,TRBV5-6,.,TRBD1,TRBJ2-7
CASSEAGGRTDTQYF,TGTGCCAGCAGCGAAGCGGGGGGGCGCACAGATACGCAGTATTTT,TRBV2,.,TRBD2,TRBJ2-3
CASSESGQGQPQHF,TGCGCCAGCAGTGAGTCAGGGCAGGGACAGCCCCAGCATTTT,TRBV10-2,few,.,TRBJ1-5
CASSQEHGGYYEQYF,TGCGCCAGCAGCCAAGAACATGGAGGGTACTACGAGCAGTACTTC,TRBV7-9,.,.,TRBJ2-7
CASSRQGFNSPLHF,TGTGCCAGCAGTCGACAGGGCTTCAATTCACCCCTCCACTTT,TRBV2,few,TRBD1,TRBJ1-6
CASSVAGTVPNTEAFF,TGTGCCAGCAGCGTTGCGGGGACTGTCCCGAACACTGAAGCTTTCTTT,TRBV9,.,.,TRBJ1-1
CASSVEPRGDYEQYF,TGTGCCAGCAGCGTAGAACCCAGAGGGGACTACGAGCAGTACTTC,TRBV9,.,.,TRBJ2-7
CASSMQGSTEAFF,TGTGCCAGTAGTATGCAGGGGTCCACTGAAGCTTTCTTT,TRBV19,.,.,TRBJ1-1
CSVASAGNTIYF,TGCAGCGTTGCGTCGGCTGGAAACACCATATATTTT,TRBV29-1,many,.,TRBJ1-3
CATSSLGAVPAKKLFF,TGTGCCACCAGCAGCTTAGGGGCAGTCCCTGCGAAAAAACTGTTTTTT,TRBV15,.,.,TRBJ1-4
CATRPWGNTEAFF,TGTGCCACCCGACCTTGGGGGAACACTGAAGCTTTCTTT,TRBV10-3,many,.,TRBJ1-1
CASSSPLWRGPNTGELFF,TGTGCCAGCAGCTCCCCGCTCTGGCGGGGACCGAACACCGGGGAGCTGTTTTTT,TRBV7-9,.,.,TRBJ2-2
CASSAGGGDGETQYF,TGTGCCAGCAGCGCTGGGGGTGGAGACGGAGAGACCCAGTACTTC,TRBV9,many,.,TRBJ2-5
CAISNRGGEKLFF,TGTGCCATCTCAAACAGGGGAGGTGAAAAACTGTTTTTT,TRBV10-3,.,TRBD1,TRBJ1-4
CASSESGLQGTEAFF,TGCGCCAGCAGTGAGTCGGGGCTCCAAGGTACTGAAGCTTTCTTT,TRBV10-1,many,.,TRBJ1-1
CSAGGYEQYF,TGCAGTGCTGGTGGCTACGAGCAGTACTTC,TRBV20-1,few,.,TRBJ2-7
CSVEGTQSYEQYF,TGCAGCGTTGAAGGAACACAATCCTACGAGCAGTACTTC,TRBV29-1,many,.,TRBJ2-7
CASTSGGAYTGELFF,TGTGCCAGTACTAGCGGGGGAGCGTACACCGGGGAGCTGTTTTTT,TRBV19,.,TRBD2,TRBJ2-2
CSVGRQGLSIYGYTF,TGCAGCGTTGGTAGACAGGGGTTGTCTATCTATGGCTACACCTTC,TRBV29-1,many,TRBD1,TRBJ1-2
CSVETVRNTEAFF,TGCAGCGTTGAGACAGTCAGGAACACTGAAGCTTTCTTT,TRBV29-1,.,.,TRBJ1-1
CASSQDRVAYGYTF,TGCGCCAGCAGCCAAGACAGGGTAGCCTATGGCTACACCTTC,TRBV4-3,.,.,TRBJ1-2
CASSWGKGQPQHF,TGTGCCAGCAGTTGGGGGAAGGGTCAGCCCCAGCATTTT,TRBV6-5,few,.,TRBJ1-5
CASSLHRGQGYTF,TGTGCCAGCAGCTTACATAGGGGGCAAGGCTACACCTTC,TRBV7-8,.,TRBD1,TRBJ1-2
CASTPTVTGELFF,TGTGCCAGCACCCCCACGGTGACCGGGGAGCTGTTTTTT,TRBV12-3/TRBV12-4,few,.,TRBJ2-2
CASSKDRPRGEQYF,TGTGCCAGCAGTAAGGACAGACCGCGTGGCGAGCAGTACTTC,TRBV2,.,.,TRBJ2-7
CASSLRDDSPLHF,TGCGCCAGCAGCCTCAGGGATGATTCACCCCTCCACTTT,TRBV10-2,.,.,TRBJ1-6
CASSYVLGPPNSPLHF,TGTGCCAGCAGTTACGTTTTGGGCCCGCCGAATTCACCCCTCCACTTT,TRBV6-6,.,.,TRBJ1-6
CASSRAGNTEAFF,TGTGCCAGCAGTCGAGCCGGGAACACTGAAGCTTTCTTT,TRBV25-1,many,.,TRBJ1-1
CASSEGQGARVDEKLFF,TGTGCCAGCAGTGAGGGACAGGGGGCTCGAGTGGATGAAAAACTGTTTTTT,TRBV2,many,TRBD1,TRBJ1-4
CASSQDRLKQLNEKLFF,TGTGCCAGCAGCCAAGATCGCCTTAAACAGCTAAATGAAAAACTGTTTTTT,TRBV14,few,.,TRBJ1-4
CASSDRDRVETQYF,TGTGCCAGCAGCGACCGGGACAGGGTAGAGACCCAGTACTTC,TRBV7-9,few,TRBD1,TRBJ2-5
CASSELKASGGPSTDTQYF,TGTGCCAGCAGTGAACTAAAAGCTAGCGGGGGTCCTAGCACAGATACGCAGTATTTT,TRBV11-2,.,TRBD2,TRBJ2-3
CASSLTGGYTF,TGTGCCAGCAGCCTCACAGGTGGCTACACCTTC,TRBV3-1,.,.,TRBJ1-2
CASSQDLWTGEDEQYF,TGCGCCAGCAGCCAAGATCTCTGGACAGGTGAGGACGAGCAGTACTTC,TRBV4-1,few,TRBD1,TRBJ2-7
CASSSLWTEAFF,TGTGCCAGCAGCTCCCTGTGGACTGAAGCTTTCTTT,TRBV7-2,many,.,TRBJ1-1
CATSRRGSTETQYF,TGTGCCACCTCCCGCCGGGGGAGCACAGAGACCCAGTACTTC,TRBV24-1,.,.,TRBJ2-5
CASSGLAGRETQHF,TGTGCCAGCAGCGGACTAGCGGGAAGGGAGACCCAGCATTTT,TRBV11-2,.,.,TRBJ1-5
CASFIQGGEQYF,TGTGCCAGCTTCATACAGGGCGGCGAGCAGTACTTC,TRBV25-1,once,.,TRBJ2-7
CATNGGTDLDTQYF,TGTGCCACGAACGGCGGGACGGATTTAGATACGCAGTATTTT,TRBV24-1,.,.,TRBJ2-3
CSARDLAGRETSSYEQYF,TGCAGTGCTAGAGATCTAGCGGGACGAGAAACGAGCTCTTACGAGCAGTACTTC,TRBV20-1,few,TRBD2,TRBJ2-7
CATSDPSGGREETQYF,TGTGCCACCAGTGACCCGAGCGGGGGGCGGGAAGAGACCCAGTACTTC,TRBV24-1,many,TRBD2,TRBJ2-5